This T cell receptor (beta chain) was found in a study of graft-versus-host responses after intestinal transplantation. Turning to the study itself: All recipients got anti-thymocyte globulin induction, then tacrolimus and steroids for approximately 3 years.

This clone was recorded once. What it binds is unknown. The repertoire was sequenced with immunoSEQ multiplex PCR; TCRdb's copy has only in-frame clones and lacks some. The sample has just under 100,000 clones; approximately 90% are singletons. V lost 8 bases, J lost 1 base, and 17 bases lay in between. Germline CDR1 MNHEY, CDR2 SVGAGI. The CDR3 has 15 amino acids. Study-wide results and caveats: The highest levels of circulating GvH clones went along with early declines in HvG clones after transplant.

V is TRBV6-5 and J is TRBJ1-2, with D tentatively TRBD1 (6 bases). The sequenced sample was PBMCs, obtained approximately 420 days after intestinal transplant. The clonotype originates from a human patient who received an intestinal transplant, so some T cells may come from the graft donor. CDR3 region: CASRPGGPFNYGYTF. CDR3 coding DNA: TGTGCCAGCCGCCCTGGGGGCCCCTTTAACTATGGCTACACCTTC.